The rows below give T cell receptor beta chains drawn from one sample of a study of blood T cell repertoires in COVID-19. Repertoires were generated with immunoSEQ multiplex PCR, while TCRdb's copy carries only in-frame clones and drops some. The repertoire has some 160,000 clones, approximately 80% of them found once; the top ten carry about 1.5%. Source material: peripheral blood. The receptors stem from a human donor in a cohort sampled during active COVID-19. The CDR3 runs from the conserved cysteine through the conserved F or W. A D gene is named only where the DNA matches it firmly. Clone sizes are given selectively: once, few, many, or a class where the clone is expanded.

size	length	V	J	D	CDR3	DNA
NA	13	TRBV6-6	TRBJ2-4	NA	CASSYKGGDIQYF	TGTGCCAGCAGTTACAAGGGGGGGGACATTCAGTACTTC
NA	15	TRBV6-2/TRBV6-3	TRBJ2-7	TRBD2	CASSYSTSGGYEQYF	TGTGCCAGCAGTTACTCGACTAGCGGGGGGTACGAGCAGTACTTC
NA	17	TRBV27	TRBJ1-1	TRBD1	CASSSTADRSMNTEAFF	TGTGCCAGCAGTTCCACAGCGGACAGGTCAATGAACACTGAAGCTTTCTTT
NA	19	TRBV15	TRBJ1-6	NA	CATSRDGEHLSSYNSPLHF	TGTGCCACCAGCAGAGATGGGGAGCACCTAAGCTCCTATAATTCACCCCTCCACTTT
few	15	TRBV5-5	TRBJ1-2	NA	CASSLALTGLSGYTF	TGTGCCAGCAGCTTGGCTCTAACAGGGCTGAGTGGCTACACCTTC
NA	15	TRBV7-2	TRBJ1-4	TRBD1	CASSATTGTNEKLFF	TGTGCCAGCAGCGCTACGACAGGGACTAATGAAAAACTGTTTTTT
NA	17	TRBV5-1	TRBJ2-7	TRBD1	CASSLAPSGTAPYEQYF	TGCGCCAGCAGCTTGGCGCCCTCCGGGACAGCCCCCTACGAGCAGTACTTC
NA	12	TRBV18	TRBJ2-7	NA	CASSPGSYEQYF	TGTGCCAGCTCACCCGGCTCCTACGAGCAGTACTTC
NA	18	TRBV9	TRBJ2-2	NA	CPSRVGGAGGGNTGELFF	TGTCCCAGCCGGGTCGGCGGGGCGGGCGGGGGCAACACCGGGGAGCTGTTTTTT
once	17	TRBV4-3	TRBJ2-2	TRBD2	CASSQGLAGVGTGELFF	TGCGCCAGCAGCCAAGGACTAGCGGGGGTGGGCACCGGGGAGCTGTTTTTT
NA	13	TRBV6-5	TRBJ2-7	NA	CASGYREGYEQYF	TGTGCCAGCGGGTACAGGGAAGGCTACGAGCAGTACTTC
NA	15	TRBV19	TRBJ1-6	TRBD1	CASSTNRGYNSPLHF	TGTGCCAGTAGTACCAACAGGGGTTATAATTCACCCCTCCACTTT
few	13	TRBV4-1	TRBJ2-5	NA	CASSQDRGETQYF	TGCGCCAGCAGCCAAGACAGGGGAGAGACCCAGTACTTC
NA	16	TRBV4-3	TRBJ2-7	NA	CASSQGLRASSYEQYF	TGCGCCAGCAGCCAAGGACTCAGGGCGTCCTCCTACGAGCAGTACTTC
NA	13	TRBV3-1/TRBV3-2	TRBJ2-7	NA	CASSQQGTYEQYF	TGTGCCAGCAGCCAGCAGGGAACCTACGAGCAGTACTTC
few	12	TRBV7-9	TRBJ2-1	NA	CAGAGAYNEQFF	TGTGCGGGGGCAGGGGCCTACAATGAGCAGTTCTTC
NA	15	TRBV19	TRBJ2-1	NA	CASSNLRSSYNEQFF	TGTGCCAGTAGTAACCTCCGGAGCTCCTACAATGAGCAGTTCTTC
NA	16	TRBV3-1/TRBV3-2	TRBJ2-7	NA	CASSGRRSQSSYEQYF	TGTGCCAGCAGCGGCCGAAGGAGCCAGAGCTCCTACGAGCAGTACTTC
NA	18	TRBV7-2	TRBJ2-3	TRBD1	CASSLVPSGTGGSDTQYF	TGTGCCAGCAGCTTAGTTCCTTCCGGGACAGGGGGCTCAGATACGCAGTATTTT
NA	17	TRBV5-4	TRBJ2-2	TRBD2	CASSLLSGGANTGELFF	TGTGCCAGCAGCTTGCTTAGCGGGGGGGCGAACACCGGGGAGCTGTTTTTT
NA	14	TRBV2	TRBJ1-4	NA	CASSEMGRREKLFF	TGTGCCAGCAGTGAAATGGGGCGCCGTGAAAAACTGTTTTTT
once	14	TRBV5-4	TRBJ1-2	TRBD1	CASSGGQGGYGYTF	TGTGCCAGCAGCGGCGGACAGGGTGGTTATGGCTACACCTTC
NA	14	TRBV7-2	TRBJ2-7	TRBD2	CASSLKAGAYEQYF	TGTGCCAGCAGCTTAAAAGCGGGAGCCTACGAGCAGTACTTC
NA	19	TRBV24-1	TRBJ2-7	TRBD2	CATSDLGTSGSSDPYEQYF	TGTGCCACCAGTGATCTCGGGACTAGCGGGAGCTCCGACCCCTACGAGCAGTACTTC